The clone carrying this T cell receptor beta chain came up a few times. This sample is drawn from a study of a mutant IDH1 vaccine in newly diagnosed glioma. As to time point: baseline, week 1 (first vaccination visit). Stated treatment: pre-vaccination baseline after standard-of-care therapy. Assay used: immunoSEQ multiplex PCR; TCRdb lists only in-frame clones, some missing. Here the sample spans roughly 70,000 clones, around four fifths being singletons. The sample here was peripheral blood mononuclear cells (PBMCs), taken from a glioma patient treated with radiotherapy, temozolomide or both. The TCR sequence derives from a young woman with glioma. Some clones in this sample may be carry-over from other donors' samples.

The CDR3 loop reads CASSQVGKVAGGGGELFF. The CDR3 DNA is TGCGCCAGCAGCCAAGTGGGGAAAGTAGCGGGAGGAGGCGGGGAGCTGTTTTTT. This chain links TRBV4-1 with TRBJ2-2; 10 bases fit TRBD2. J gave up 7 bases and V 1 base, and 12 bases lay outside the gene matches. This CDR3 contains 18 residues. CDR1 is MGHRA and CDR2 is YSYEKL in the germline V gene.